Each of the 2 T cell receptor beta chains below was sequenced from the same sample in a study of cytomegalovirus exposure and HLA in healthy donors. The primer mix had 60 Vbeta and 13 Jbeta primers. Profiled with immunoSEQ multiplex PCR; TCRdb holds only in-frame clones, not every one. The sample holds 60,000 to 80,000 clones, less than 85% seen once. Sequencing used PBMCs. The source of these receptors is a woman aged 30 to 39 in good health and CMV-seronegative.

The V and J genes are TRBV10-1 and TRBJ2-7; unclear D gene. In germline, CDR1 is WNHNN, CDR2 SYGVQD (reference sequence). The length of the CDR3 is 14 residues. V shed 3 bases and J shed 3 bases, with 12 bases lying between them. The CDR3 DNA reads as TGCGCCAGCAGTGACAGTCCTTTGCACTACGAGCAGTACTTC. It codes for CASSDSPLHYEQYF.

The V and J genes are TRBV9 and TRBJ2-5; TRBD2 aligns across 7 bases. Losses at the gene ends were 1 base for V and 4 bases for J; bases not matched to a gene: 1. Germline V gene sequence: CDR1 SGDLS, CDR2 YYNGEE. The CDR3 covers 13 residues. The CDR3 loop reads CASSVWEGETQYF. The CDR3 bases are TGTGCCAGCAGCGTATGGGAGGGAGAGACCCAGTACTTC.